This TCR beta chain was recovered during a study of blood T cell repertoires in COVID-19. In the study overall: Samples came from the United States, Italy and Spain, spanning acute and convalescent COVID-19. Sample material is recorded as cDNA or gDNA derived from T cells, B-cell-depleted T cells, or PBMCs.

Enrollees, roughly 18 to 90 years old, lived in roughly 24 US areas. Repertoires were generated with immunoSEQ multiplex PCR, while TCRdb's copy carries only in-frame clones and drops some. The sample has fewer than 350,000 clones; around 90% are singletons. Sequences were obtained from PBMCs or T cells enriched from blood (not recorded which). The sequence was obtained from a woman aged 25 to 39 who had recovered from COVID-19.

The CDR3 coding sequence is TGTGCCAGCAGCCATCCAAACGGAGGGGGGGCAGAGTACTATGGCTACACCTTC. Its protein product is CASSHPNGGGAEYYGYTF. The chain joins TRBV5-6 to TRBJ1-2, with D maybe TRBD1 (6 bases). The V gene lost 4 bases and the J gene lost 3 bases, with 25 bases spanning the gap. CDR3 length: 18 residues. The germline gives CDR1 SGHDT, CDR2 YYEEEE.